A single sample is the source of the 25 T cell receptor beta chains below, sequenced in a study of T cells in tumors after PD-1 blockade. Measured with immunoSEQ multiplex PCR; TCRdb has only the in-frame clones, and not every one. The repertoire holds more than 8,000 clones, roughly 60% seen once, with roughly an eighth in the top ten. Time point reported: second of two post-therapy site-matched biopsies about two months apart. This specimen was tumor tissue, taken after anti-PD-1 treatment. The receptors come from a human donor with basal cell carcinoma.

The chain is built from TRBV28 and TRBJ2-7, with D unresolved. Germline loops: CDR1 MDHEN, CDR2 SYDVKM. The CDR3 runs to 12 residues. Trimming took 1 base from V and 5 from J, leaving 6 bases between them. CDR3 sequence: CASSLLGNEQYF. CDR3 nucleotide sequence: TGTGCCAGCAGTTTATTGGGTAACGAGCAGTACTTC. The full variable domain, its missing parts supplied by reference TRBV28 and TRBJ2-7, is DVKVTQSSRYLVKRTGEKVFLECVQDMDHENMFWYRQDPGLGLRLIYFSYDVKMKEKGDIPEGYSVSREKKERFSLILESASTNQTSMYLCASSLLGNEQYFGPGTRLTVT.

V usage is TRBV5-1 and J usage is TRBJ2-5; 9 nucleotides agree with TRBD1. With V trimmed by 4 bases and J by 2 bases, 9 bases remained unmatched. CDR3 length equals 16 residues. The germline V gene encodes CDR1 SGHRS and CDR2 YFSETQ. The CDR3 sequence: CASSTLGTGRQETQYF. For the CDR3, the DNA is TGCGCCAGCAGCACCCTTGGGACAGGGAGGCAAGAGACCCAGTACTTC.

The genes are TRBV6-6 and TRBJ2-7; D is uncertain. CDR1 and CDR2 (germline): MNHNY, SVGAGI (reference sequence). The CDR3 is 13 amino acids. Trimming shortened V by 2 bases and J by 3 bases, and 8 bases separated the two germline ends. This chain's CDR3 is CASSYTLNYEQYF. The CDR3, as DNA: TGTGCCAGCAGTTACACCCTCAACTACGAGCAGTACTTC.

The chain couples TRBV18 to TRBJ1-2; D unclear. This CDR3 is built from 11 residues. The V gene lost 2 bases and the J gene lost 5 bases, with 3 bases spanning the gap. Germline V lookup: CDR1 KGHSH, CDR2 LQKENI. For the CDR3, the DNA is TGTGCCAGCTCACCAGGGTATGGCTACACCTTC. This sequence encodes CASSPGYGYTF. The whole variable domain, filled in from reference TRBV18 and TRBJ1-2, reads NAGVMQNPRHLVRRRGQEARLRCSPMKGHSHVYWYRQLPEEGLKFMVYLQKENIIDESGMPKERFSAEFPKEGPSILRIQQVVRGDSAAYFCASSPGYGYTFGSGTRLTVV.

The chain links TRBV11-3 to TRBJ1-1; 8 bases are shared with TRBD1. Germline values: CDR1 SGHNT, CDR2 YENEEA. This CDR3 comprises 18 residues. V trimming: 5 bases; J trimming: 0 bases; junction bases outside the gene matches: 14. The CDR3 DNA reads as TGTGCCAGCAGCCCCAGGGGGCCGATAGAGAAGGTGAACACTGAAGCTTTCTTT. Protein sequence: CASSPRGPIEKVNTEAFF.

This chain connects TRBV28 to TRBJ1-6, with D possibly TRBD1 on 6 matching bases. Germline loops: CDR1 MDHEN, CDR2 SYDVKM. Trimming stripped 4 bases from V and 9 bases from J, with 7 bases between. This CDR3 is built from 12 residues. CDR3 nucleotide sequence: TGTGCCAGCAGTTCACAGGGTTCACCCCTCCACTTT. Its protein is CASSSQGSPLHF.

V usage is TRBV25-1 and J usage is TRBJ2-5, with D possibly matching TRBD2 (6 bases). Germline V gives CDR1 MGHDK, CDR2 SYGVNS. The V end was cut by 5 bases, the J end by 5 bases, with 15 bases between. The CDR3 has 14 residues. CDR3 in DNA: TGTGCCAGCAGTTATAGCGGCGCGGGGGAGACCCAGTACTTC. It encodes CASSYSGAGETQYF.

J is TRBJ2-7 and V is TRBV12-5, with 7 bases fitting TRBD1. Losses at the gene ends were 6 bases for V and 2 bases for J; bases not matched to a gene: 10. Germline CDR1 and CDR2: LGHNT and FRNRAP. The CDR3 is 15 amino acids. CDR3 protein: CASGWDSPRPYEQYF. CDR3 bases: TGTGCTAGTGGCTGGGACAGTCCCCGTCCCTACGAGCAGTACTTC.

Within the sample, this clone is medium-sized. This chain uses TRBV6-2 or TRBV6-3 with TRBJ2-7; D not certain. V shed 0 bases and J shed 6 bases, with 21 bases lying between them. In germline, CDR1 is MNHEY, CDR2 SVGEGT. The CDR3 extends over 17 amino acids. Written as DNA, the CDR3 is TGTGCCAGCAGTTACTCAAGCCTCGGGCTCACGCTGGGCGAGCAGTACTTC. It translates to CASSYSSLGLTLGEQYF.

A single count supports this clone. The rearrangement uses TRBV18 and TRBJ2-7, with D possibly TRBD1 on 6 matching bases. Germline V gene data show CDR1 as KGHSH and CDR2 as LQKENI. V gave up 2 bases and J gave up 2 bases, with 10 bases separating them. The CDR3 spans 14 residues. CDR3 sequence: CASSPTGKTYEQYF. CDR3 DNA: TGTGCCAGCTCACCAACAGGGAAGACCTACGAGCAGTACTTC.

The gene calls are TRBV10-1 and TRBJ2-3; perhaps D is TRBD1 or TRBD2 (5 bases each). Per the germline V gene, CDR1 is WNHNN and CDR2 is SYGVQD (reference sequence). The CDR3 length is 15 residues. Trimming took off 3 bases at V and 6 bases at J, with 16 bases between the two ends. The CDR3 DNA follows: TGCGCCAGCAGTGACCGGGACCTCTATGTCGATACGCAGTATTTT. Translating gives CASSDRDLYVDTQYF.

V usage is TRBV5-5 and J usage is TRBJ1-4; 10 nucleotides agree with TRBD1. The CDR3 is 16 residues long. CDR1 SGHKS and CDR2 YYEKEE come from the germline V gene (reference sequence). The V and J ends lost 5 bases and 2 bases, in that order; junction bases with no gene match: 6. The CDR3 reads CASSQGQGFTNEKLFF. CDR3 bases: TGTGCCAGCAGTCAGGGACAGGGGTTCACTAATGAAAAACTGTTTTTT.

The CDR3 nucleotides are TGTGCCAGCAGCTCGGGACTAGCGGGGGGCTACGAGCAGTACTTC. Residues: CASSSGLAGGYEQYF. The V and J genes are TRBV7-2 and TRBJ2-7; 15 bases are a match to TRBD2. The J segment lost 3 bases and the V segment lost 4 bases, leaving 1 base of the junction unmatched. This CDR3 spans 15 amino acids. Per the germline V gene, CDR1 is SGHTA and CDR2 is FQGNSA.

In this sample, this clone is hyperexpanded. The chain is built from TRBV10-2 and TRBJ2-3; D is unresolved. Germline V gene sequence: CDR1 WSHSY, CDR2 SAAADI. The CDR3 covers 15 residues. Trimming removed 2 bases at V and 1 base at J, with 10 bases between. The CDR3 loop reads CASSEVAGRTDTQYF. For the CDR3, the DNA is TGCGCCAGCAGTGAGGTTGCAGGACGCACAGATACGCAGTATTTT.

The genes are TRBV19 and TRBJ1-6; D ambiguous. Germline CDR1 reads LNHDA; CDR2 reads SQIVND (reference sequence). This CDR3 is built from 16 residues. The V end was cut by 3 bases, the J end by 2 bases, with 11 bases between. The DNA for the CDR3 is TGTGCCAGTAGTATCCAGGCAAGCCCCTATAATTCACCCCTCCACTTT. This codes for CASSIQASPYNSPLHF.

This clone showed up just once. This chain links TRBV6-6 with TRBJ1-5; tentatively, D is TRBD1 (5 bases). V gave up 6 bases and J gave up 2 bases, with 11 bases separating them. Germline V lookup: CDR1 MNHNY, CDR2 SVGAGI (reference sequence). This CDR3 comprises 14 residues. CDR3 nucleotides: TGTGCCAGCAGCCTGGACACTGGCAATCAGCCCCAGCATTTT. Its translation: CASSLDTGNQPQHF.

This CDR3 is CASRQNSNEQFF. The CDR3 nucleotides are TGTGCCAGCAGACAAAACAGCAATGAGCAGTTCTTC. The chain joins TRBV7-9 to TRBJ2-1, with D uncertain. The CDR3 covers 12 residues. Germline assignment: CDR1 SEHNR and CDR2 FQNEAQ (reference sequence). V was trimmed by 6 bases and J by 6 bases, leaving 9 bases between them.

V is TRBV11-3 and J is TRBJ2-5, with D uncertain. The CDR3 runs 13 residues. Germline CDR1 SGHNT, CDR2 YENEEA. Trimming removed 3 bases at V and 5 bases at J, with 10 bases between. This chain's CDR3 is CASSLFSEETQYF. CDR3 coding DNA: TGTGCCAGCAGCTTGTTTTCGGAGGAGACCCAGTACTTC.

The J gene is TRBJ2-1, the V gene TRBV13; D assignment may be TRBD1 or TRBD2 (5 bases each). Germline V gene data show CDR1 as PRHDT and CDR2 as FYEKMQ (reference sequence). V shed 0 bases and J shed 10 bases, with 19 bases lying between them. The CDR3 runs to 16 residues. CDR3 region: CASSLGGGPPRWEQFF. In DNA form, the CDR3 reads TGTGCCAGCAGCTTAGGTGGGGGACCCCCACGGTGGGAGCAGTTCTTC.

The chain links TRBV6-1 to TRBJ2-7; 9 nucleotides match TRBD1. This CDR3 contains 15 residues. The V gene's germline CDR1 is MNHNS and CDR2 SASEGT. The ends lost 3 bases at V and 5 bases at J; junction bases unmatched: 8. The DNA for the CDR3 is TGTGCCAGCAGTGATTTGTGGGACAGGGTACACGAGCAGTACTTC. It codes for CASSDLWDRVHEQYF.

This clone turned up a few times. This chain uses TRBV6-6 with TRBJ1-6; TRBD1 agrees at 9 bases. Germline V CDR1 and CDR2: MNHNY, SVGAGI (reference sequence). This CDR3 spans 16 amino acids. V was pared by 2 bases and J by 6 bases, with 5 bases of the junction left unmatched. CDR3 protein: CASSYPGDRANSPLHF. The CDR3 nucleotides are TGTGCCAGCAGTTACCCCGGGGACAGGGCTAATTCACCCCTCCACTTT.

The V and J genes are TRBV5-5 and TRBJ1-2; 7 bases fit TRBD1. J lost 2 bases, V lost 1 base, and 8 bases had no gene match. The CDR3 length is 16 residues. Germline lookup yields CDR1 SGHKS and CDR2 YYEKEE (reference sequence). CDR3: CASSLKGDSKNYGYTF. CDR3 sequence (DNA): TGTGCCAGCAGCTTGAAGGGGGACAGCAAGAACTATGGCTACACCTTC. Full variable domain (missing parts from reference TRBV5-5 and TRBJ1-2): DAGVTQSPTHLIKTRGQQVTLRCSPISGHKSVSWYQQVLGQGPQFIFQYYEKEERGRGNFPDRFSARQFPNYSSELNVNALLLGDSALYLCASSLKGDSKNYGYTFGSGTRLTVV.

J is TRBJ2-3 and V is TRBV7-6, with 10 bases lining up with TRBD2. Germline CDR1 and CDR2: SGHVS and FNYEAQ. J gave up 5 bases and V 2 bases, and 4 bases lay outside the gene matches. The CDR3 length is 15 residues. CDR3 residues: CASSLLAGDLDTQYF. The CDR3 nucleotides read TGTGCCAGCAGCTTACTAGCGGGGGATCTAGATACGCAGTATTTT.

Within the sample, this clone is large (0.1 to 1%). The chain combines TRBV5-1 with TRBJ1-2; a weak D match, TRBD1 (6 bases). V was trimmed by 4 bases and J by 0 bases, leaving 16 bases between them. Germline CDR1 reads SGHRS; CDR2 reads YFSETQ. The CDR3 has 16 amino acids. CDR3 region: CASSTSGASSNYGYTF. The CDR3 region has the DNA TGCGCCAGCAGCACTTCAGGGGCCTCATCTAACTATGGCTACACCTTC.

The chain recombines TRBV4-1 with TRBJ1-5; D unresolved. This CDR3 is 17 amino acids long. The V gene lost 0 bases and the J gene lost 1 base, with 13 bases spanning the gap. Germline V lookup: CDR1 MGHRA, CDR2 YSYEKL. The CDR3 bases are TGCGCCAGCAGCCAAGATCGCAGTCACGGCAGCAATCAGCCCCAGCATTTT. It codes for CASSQDRSHGSNQPQHF.